This TCR beta chain was recorded in a study of blood T cell repertoires in COVID-19. Germline V CDR1 and CDR2: MNHEY, SVGAGI. The CDR3 is 13 amino acids. Trimming took off 10 bases at V and 2 bases at J, with 12 bases between the two ends. The assay was immunoSEQ multiplex PCR, and TCRdb's table has in-frame clones only and misses some. The table has 250,000 to 350,000 clones, 89% seen once. This clone was seen more than once but under ten times. The sequence derives from a woman in her thirties or forties who had recovered from COVID-19. What was sequenced was peripheral blood. The rearrangement uses TRBV6-5 and TRBJ1-3; a weak D match, TRBD1 (5 bases). In DNA, the CDR3 is TGTGCCACCACGGCGGGGGCTGGAAACACCATATATTTT. Translating gives CATTAGAGNTIYF.